This TCR beta chain was sequenced in a study of a mutant IDH1 vaccine in newly diagnosed glioma. Overall study context: Vaccine dosing followed radiotherapy by 4-6 weeks, or accompanied temozolomide cycles. Most patients had received both radiotherapy and temozolomide, the prior options being radiotherapy, temozolomide, or both.

With respect to this clone: The antigen is not known.

The assay was immunoSEQ multiplex PCR, and TCRdb's table has in-frame clones only and misses some. The table records around 52,000 clones, approximately 90% of them present only once. This CDR3 region has 15 residues. Trimming removed 5 bases at V and 2 bases at J, with 10 bases between. Germline V gene lookup returns CDR1 SGHAT and CDR2 FQNNGV. The sample's time point: week 5, during vaccination. Doses comprised 300 ug of mutant IDH1 20-mer peptide each, plus topical imiquimod. There were new WHO grade 3 or 4 astrocytomas in the donors, and these were IDH1-mutant and ATRX-lost. The specimen was PBMCs, collected from a glioma patient whose treatment included an IDH1 peptide vaccine. The receptor was derived from a woman in her 40s with glioma. The chain carries TRBV11-2 and TRBJ2-6, with D perhaps TRBD1 (6 bases). CDR3 protein: CASSIYRAGANVLTF. For the CDR3, the DNA is TGTGCCAGCAGCATTTACAGGGCTGGGGCCAACGTCCTGACTTTC.